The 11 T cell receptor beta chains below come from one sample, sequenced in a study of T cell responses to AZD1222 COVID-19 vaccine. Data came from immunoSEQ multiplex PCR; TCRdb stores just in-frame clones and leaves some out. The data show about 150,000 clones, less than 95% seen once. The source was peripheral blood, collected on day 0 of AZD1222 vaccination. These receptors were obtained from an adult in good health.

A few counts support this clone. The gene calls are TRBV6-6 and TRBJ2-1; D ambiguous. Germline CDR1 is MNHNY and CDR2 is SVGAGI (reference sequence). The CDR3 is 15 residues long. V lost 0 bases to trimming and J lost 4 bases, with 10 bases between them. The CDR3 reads CASSYSQKEYNEQFF. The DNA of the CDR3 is TGTGCCAGCAGTTACTCGCAGAAAGAATACAATGAGCAGTTCTTC.

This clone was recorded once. The CDR3 loop reads CASSSRGGSTEAFF. The CDR3 coding sequence is TGTGCCAGCAGCTCAAGGGGGGGGAGCACTGAAGCTTTCTTT. The chain couples TRBV11-2 to TRBJ1-1; D possibly corresponds to TRBD1 (6 bases). CDR1 and CDR2 (germline): SGHAT, FQNNGV. V shed 4 bases and J shed 4 bases, with 13 bases lying between them. This CDR3 spans 14 amino acids.

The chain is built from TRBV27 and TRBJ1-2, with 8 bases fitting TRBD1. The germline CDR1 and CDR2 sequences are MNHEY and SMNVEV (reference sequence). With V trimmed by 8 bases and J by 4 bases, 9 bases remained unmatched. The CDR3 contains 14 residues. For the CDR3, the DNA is TGTGCCAGCTCCCGGACAGGGTGGGGCTATGGCTACACCTTC. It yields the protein CASSRTGWGYGYTF.

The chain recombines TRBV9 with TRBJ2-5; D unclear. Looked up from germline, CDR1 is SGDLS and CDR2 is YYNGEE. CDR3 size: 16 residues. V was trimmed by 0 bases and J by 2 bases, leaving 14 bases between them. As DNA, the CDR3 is TGTGCCAGCAGCGTAGAAGAGCAGATGGAACAAGAGACCCAGTACTTC. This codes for CASSVEEQMEQETQYF.

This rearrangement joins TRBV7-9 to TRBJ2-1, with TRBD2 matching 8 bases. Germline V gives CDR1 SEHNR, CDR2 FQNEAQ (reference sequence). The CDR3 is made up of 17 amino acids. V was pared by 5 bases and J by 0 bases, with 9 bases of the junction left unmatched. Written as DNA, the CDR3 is TGTGCCAGCAGCAGGGATACCGGGACTAGCTCCTACAATGAGCAGTTCTTC. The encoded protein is CASSRDTGTSSYNEQFF. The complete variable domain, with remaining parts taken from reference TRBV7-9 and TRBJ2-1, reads DTGVSQNPRHKITKRGQNVTFRCDPISEHNRLYWYRQTLGQGPEFLTYFQNEAQLEKSRLLSDRFSAERPKGSFSTLEIQRTEQGDSAMYLCASSRDTGTSSYNEQFFGPGTRLTVL.

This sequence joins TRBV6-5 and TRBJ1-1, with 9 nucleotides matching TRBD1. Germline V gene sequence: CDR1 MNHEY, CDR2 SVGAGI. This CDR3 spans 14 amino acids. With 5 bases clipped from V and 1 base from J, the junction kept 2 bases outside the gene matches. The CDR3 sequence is CASSLQGANTEAFF. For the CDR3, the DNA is TGTGCCAGCAGTCTACAGGGGGCGAACACTGAAGCTTTCTTT.

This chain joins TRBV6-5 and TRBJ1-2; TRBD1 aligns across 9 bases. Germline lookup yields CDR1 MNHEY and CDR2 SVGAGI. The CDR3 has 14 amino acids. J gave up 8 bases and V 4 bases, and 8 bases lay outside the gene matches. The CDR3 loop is CASSSQDRGGGYTF. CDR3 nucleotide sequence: TGTGCCAGCAGTTCCCAGGACAGGGGAGGCGGCTACACCTTC.

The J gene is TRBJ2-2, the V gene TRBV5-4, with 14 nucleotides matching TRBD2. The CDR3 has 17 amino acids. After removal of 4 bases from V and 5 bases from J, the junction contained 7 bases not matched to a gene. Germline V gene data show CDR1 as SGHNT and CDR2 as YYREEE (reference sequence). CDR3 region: CASSAGLAGDRTGELFF. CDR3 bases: TGTGCCAGCAGCGCGGGACTAGCGGGAGATCGTACCGGGGAGCTGTTTTTT.

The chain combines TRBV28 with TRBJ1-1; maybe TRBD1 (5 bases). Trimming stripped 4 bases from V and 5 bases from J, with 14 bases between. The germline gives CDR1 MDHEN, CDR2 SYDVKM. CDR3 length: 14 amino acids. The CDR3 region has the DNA TGTGCCAGCAGTTCTCTAGGGGTTCATACTGAAGCTTTCTTT. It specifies CASSSLGVHTEAFF.

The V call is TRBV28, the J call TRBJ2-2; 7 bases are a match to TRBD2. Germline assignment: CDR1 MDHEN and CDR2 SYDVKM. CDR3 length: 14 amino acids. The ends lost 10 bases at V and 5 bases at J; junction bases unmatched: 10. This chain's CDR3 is CATSATGRTGELFF. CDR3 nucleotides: TGTGCCACCTCAGCAACCGGGAGGACCGGGGAGCTGTTTTTT. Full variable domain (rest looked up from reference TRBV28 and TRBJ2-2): DVKVTQSSRYLVKRTGEKVFLECVQDMDHENMFWYRQDPGLGLRLIYFSYDVKMKEKGDIPEGYSVSREKKERFSLILESASTNQTSMYLCATSATGRTGELFFGEGSRLTVL.

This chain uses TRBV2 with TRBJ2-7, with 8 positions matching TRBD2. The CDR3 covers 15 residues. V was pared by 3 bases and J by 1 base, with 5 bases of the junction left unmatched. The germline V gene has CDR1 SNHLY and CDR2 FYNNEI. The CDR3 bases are TGTGCCAGCAGTGATCGTGGACTAGCATCCTACGAGCAGTACTTC. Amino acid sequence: CASSDRGLASYEQYF.